A single sample gave rise to the 24 T cell receptor beta chains below, sequenced in a study. TCRdb reanalysed the 5' RACE reads using MiXCR and keeps one entry per CDR3 protein. The data hold 50,000 to 70,000 distinct CDR3 sequences, with less than 25% observed a single time. Tregs were sorted as CD4+CD25+CD127-/low cells. Sequenced: tumor-infiltrating Tregs sorted from the breast tumor. Receptor source: a female donor with breast cancer.

The chain couples TRBV5-6 to TRBJ2-7, with TRBD2 identical over 8 bases. This CDR3 is built from 14 residues. Germline V gene lookup returns CDR1 SGHDT and CDR2 YYEEEE. V shed 4 bases and J 6 bases; nucleotides not matched to a gene: 9. The CDR3, as DNA: TGTGCCAGCAGCAGGAGCGGGAGTTTCCGCGAGCAGTACTTC. This translates into CASSRSGSFREQYF. The full variable domain, with the rest looked up from reference TRBV5-6 and TRBJ2-7, is DAGVTQSPTHLIKTRGQQVTLRCSPKSGHDTVSWYQQALGQGPQFIFQYYEEEERQRGNFPDRFSGHQFPNYSSELNVNALLLGDSALYLCASSRSGSFREQYFGPGTRLTVT.

About this clonotype: A much larger clone sits a single nucleotide away, making a read error possible. The gene calls are TRBV6-5 and TRBJ1-1; D is undetermined. The CDR3 is made up of 12 amino acids. CDR1 is MNHEY, CDR2 SVGAGI, per germline. This chain's CDR3 is CANSRWDYEAFF. CDR3 in DNA: TGTGCCAACAGTCGGTGGGATTATGAAGCTTTCTTT.

This chain links TRBV5-6 with TRBJ1-2; 10 bases align to TRBD1. CDR1 is SGHDT, CDR2 YYEEEE, per germline. This CDR3 region has 15 residues. V lost 4 bases to trimming and J lost 2 bases; unmatched junction nucleotides: 5. This chain's CDR3 is CASSRQGASNYGYTF. CDR3 DNA: TGTGCCAGCAGCAGACAGGGGGCTTCGAACTATGGCTACACCTTC.

The gene calls are TRBV24-1 and TRBJ1-3; no definite D call. CDR3 size: 14 residues. Germline CDR1 KGHDR, CDR2 SFDVKD. Deletions cut 3 bases from V and 4 bases from J, with 9 bases between. CDR3 in amino acids: CATSDNGLGNTIYF. The CDR3 nucleotides are TGTGCCACCAGTGATAACGGGCTCGGAAACACCATATATTTT.

The genes are TRBV12-3 or TRBV12-4 and TRBJ2-2; D ambiguous. V lost 3 bases and J lost 6, with 8 bases in between. CDR3 length equals 13 residues. The CDR3 coding sequence is TGTGCCAGCAGTTTGGACCTGGCCGGGGAGCTGTTTTTT. This gives the protein CASSLDLAGELFF.

In regard to this clonotype: A much bigger clone sits one base away, suggesting this may be a read error. The chain recombines TRBV6-1 with TRBJ2-1; TRBD2 agrees at 8 bases. Trimming cost V 6 bases and J 3 bases; bases outside gene matches: 10. The CDR3 is made up of 16 amino acids. Germline CDR1 reads MNHNS; CDR2 reads SASEGT. This CDR3 reads CASRDPGLVVYNEQFF. DNA for the CDR3: TGTGCCAGCAGAGACCCGGGACTAGTGGTCTACAATGAGCAGTTCTTC.

The sample holds many counts of this clonotype. The chain is built from TRBV20-1 and TRBJ2-3, with a weak D call TRBD1 (6 bases). Germline assignment: CDR1 DFQATT and CDR2 SNEGSKA (reference sequence). The CDR3 is 13 residues long. The CDR3 reads CSLKQGSTDTQYF. The CDR3 DNA reads TGCAGCCTCAAACAGGGAAGCACAGATACGCAGTATTTT.

This clonotype has only a few counts. This chain joins TRBV29-1 and TRBJ2-7; a possible D gene is TRBD2 (5 bases). This CDR3 region has 12 residues. Germline V gives CDR1 SQVTM, CDR2 ANQGSEA. Trimming took 6 bases from V and 6 from J, leaving 15 bases between them. The CDR3 coding sequence is TGCAGCGTGACGGACGGACTCCCCGAGCAGTACTTC. The encoded protein is CSVTDGLPEQYF.

As regards this clonotype: The junction departs from the called germline gene at one end, perhaps through a read error. The chain has TRBV7-3 and TRBJ2-1, with no clear D. CDR1 SGHTA and CDR2 FQGTGA come from the germline V gene. The CDR3 covers 15 residues. This chain's CDR3 is CAGSLFSLTYNEQFF. The CDR3, as DNA: TGTGCCGGCAGCTTATTCAGCCTGACCTACAATGAGCAGTTCTTC.

The CDR3 sequence is CATSDRTRAFF. The DNA of the CDR3 is TGTGCCACCAGCGACCGGACAAGGGCTTTCTTT. The J gene is TRBJ1-1, the V gene TRBV15, with D possibly being TRBD1 (5 bases). The CDR3 is 11 residues long. Germline V CDR1 and CDR2: LNHNV, YYDKDF (reference sequence). Trimming cost V 5 bases and J 11 bases, with 12 bases left between them.

J is TRBJ1-4 and V is TRBV27, with no clear D. Deletions cut 6 bases from V and 3 bases from J, with 11 bases between. This CDR3 comprises 14 residues. Germline CDR1 reads MNHEY; CDR2 reads SMNVEV (reference sequence). CDR3 sequence reads: CASRRPQSNEKLFF. In DNA form, the CDR3 reads TGTGCCAGCAGAAGACCGCAGTCTAATGAAAAACTGTTTTTT.

This clonotype was detected a few times. The gene calls are TRBV5-6 and TRBJ2-7; D is unresolved. Trimming removed 4 bases from V and 2 bases from J, with 7 bases in between. The CDR3 runs to 12 residues. The germline gives CDR1 SGHDT, CDR2 YYEEEE. The DNA of the CDR3 is TGTGCCAGCAGCCTCGCACCCTACGAGCAGTACTTC. It encodes CASSLAPYEQYF.

This clonotype was counted between two and nine times. The rearrangement links TRBV7-8 to TRBJ1-1; no clear D gene. CDR1 is SGHVS, CDR2 FQNEAQ, per germline. This CDR3 is built from 13 residues. V was cut by 4 bases and J by 6 bases, with 12 bases left in between. CDR3 DNA sequence: TGTGCCAGCAGCTCCTATAACGTGGCTGAAGCTTTCTTT. Amino acid sequence: CASSSYNVAEAFF.

V and J are TRBV4-3 and TRBJ1-4; 7 nucleotides align to TRBD1. Germline assignment: CDR1 LGHNA and CDR2 YSLEER. The CDR3 spans 14 residues. With V trimmed by 3 bases and J by 2 bases, 0 bases remained unmatched. CDR3 coding DNA: TGCGCCAGCAGCCAGGGACAGACTAATGAAAAACTGTTTTTT. Translation gives CASSQGQTNEKLFF.

Comment on this clonotype: No conserved phenylalanine or tryptophan is present at the end of the CDR3, so a read error is the likely explanation. The CDR3 DNA sequence: TGCGCCAGCAGCTTGGTCAGCCGTAGGAACACCGGGGAGCTGTTTTTA. Translating gives CASSLVSRRNTGELFL. The chain couples TRBV5-1 to TRBJ2-2, with D unclear. V dropped 0 bases and J dropped 1 base, with 10 bases sitting between them. Germline V gives CDR1 SGHRS, CDR2 YFSETQ. The CDR3 consists of 16 residues.

This clonotype has ten or more counts. This sequence joins TRBV6-5 and TRBJ1-1, with a possible D match to TRBD1 (5 bases). Germline V gene lookup returns CDR1 MNHEY and CDR2 SVGAGI. The CDR3 extends over 17 amino acids. The V end lost 2 bases, the J end lost 7 bases, and 23 bases lay between the germline ends. In DNA, the CDR3 is TGTGCCAGCAGTTACCTCCCCCCGCGGGACGCGCCCTATGAAGCTTTCTTT. This codes for CASSYLPPRDAPYEAFF.

Notes on this clonotype: A much larger clone lies one base from this, so it may be a read error. This chain connects TRBV7-7 to TRBJ2-1; TRBD2 agrees at 11 bases. Looked up from germline, CDR1 is SSHAT and CDR2 is FNYEAQ (reference sequence). This CDR3 has 13 residues. The CDR3 DNA follows: TGTGCTAGCAGCTTCCTAGCGGGAGGTGAGCGGTTCTTC. Protein product: CASSFLAGGERFF. Looking up the rest from reference TRBV7-7 and TRBJ2-1 gives the full variable domain: GAGVSQSPRYKVTKRGQDVTLRCDPISSHATLYWYQQALGQGPEFLTYFNYEAQPDKSGLPSDRFSAERPEGSISTLTIQRTEQRDSAMYRCASSFLAGGERFFGPGTRLTVL.

The sample holds a few counts of this clonotype. This chain links TRBV4-1 with TRBJ2-3, with TRBD1 matching over 11 bases. The CDR3 loop spans 17 amino acids. CDR1 MGHRA and CDR2 YSYEKL come from the germline V gene. The V segment lost 4 bases and the J segment 2 bases; nucleotides outside the gene matches: 8. The CDR3 sequence is CASSLTGQGGPTDTQYF. CDR3 DNA sequence: TGCGCCAGCAGCCTGACGGGACAGGGGGGCCCCACAGATACGCAGTATTTT.

This clonotype was observed once. Just one base apart from a much larger clone, this may be a read error. Because the CDR3 is missing its conserved closing phenylalanine or tryptophan, this is likely a read error. J is TRBJ2-5 and V is TRBV6-5, with TRBD1 matching over 8 bases. After removal of 2 bases from V and 3 bases from J, the junction contained 2 bases not matched to a gene. Germline lookup yields CDR1 MNHEY and CDR2 SVGAGI. The CDR3 extends over 14 amino acids. CDR3 in DNA: TGTGCCAGCAGTTACCGGGACAGGAAAGAGACCCAGTACTCC. As protein: CASSYRDRKETQYS.

The rearrangement links TRBV6-1 to TRBJ1-1, with D perhaps TRBD1 (6 bases). V lost 6 bases and J lost 4, with 15 bases in between. Germline V gene data show CDR1 as MNHNS and CDR2 as SASEGT. The CDR3 loop spans 14 amino acids. CDR3 amino acids: CASSYRVESTEAFF. The CDR3 coding sequence is TGTGCCAGCAGCTACAGGGTTGAGAGCACTGAAGCTTTCTTT.

The V gene is TRBV4-1, the J gene TRBJ1-1; D unresolved. CDR1 is MGHRA, CDR2 YSYEKL, per germline. The CDR3 is 16 amino acids. Trimming shortened V by 3 bases and J by 1 base, and 15 bases separated the two germline ends. The CDR3 DNA sequence: TGCGCCAGCAGCCAGTCACCAGGAGCACCGAACACTGAAGCTTTCTTT. It encodes CASSQSPGAPNTEAFF.

The table lists this clonotype with a few counts. The chain is built from TRBV5-1 and TRBJ1-4; D uncertain. V was shortened by 5 bases and J by 8 bases, with 13 bases between the two germline ends. Germline-derived CDR1 and CDR2 are SGHRS and YFSETQ. The CDR3 is 13 amino acids. The CDR3 spells CASSGGGDEKLFF. In DNA form, the CDR3 reads TGCGCCAGCAGTGGAGGTGGAGACGAAAAACTGTTTTTT.

V and J are TRBV3-1 and TRBJ2-1; D remains ambiguous. The CDR3 spans 14 residues. Trimming took off 7 bases at V and 6 bases at J, with 16 bases between the two ends. From germline, CDR1 is LGHDT and CDR2 YNNKEL (reference sequence). CDR3 residues: CASTDSRRINEQFF. Here the CDR3 DNA reads TGTGCCAGCACAGATAGCAGGCGAATCAATGAGCAGTTCTTC.

The sample holds many counts of this clonotype. The chain couples TRBV20-1 to TRBJ1-5, with TRBD1 identical over 9 bases. Germline V gene lookup returns CDR1 DFQATT and CDR2 SNEGSKA (reference sequence). Unmatched junction bases numbered 8, after V lost 1 base and J lost 7 bases. The CDR3 length is 15 residues. CDR3 loop: CSARATDRGGQPQHF. DNA for the CDR3: TGCAGTGCTAGAGCCACGGACAGGGGCGGACAGCCCCAGCATTTT.